The rows below give T cell receptor beta chains drawn from one sample of a study of OX40 agonist ivuxolimab in advanced cancers. Sequenced by immunoSEQ multiplex PCR; TCRdb stores in-frame clones only, minus some. The sample records more than 20,000 clones, around three quarters being singletons. The sequences come from CD4+ or CD8+ T cells sorted from blood, collected in a trial of the OX40 agonist ivuxolimab. The receptors shown here come from an adult with an advanced solid tumor such as melanoma, head and neck, liver or kidney cancer. The CDR3 runs from the conserved cysteine through the conserved F or W. D genes are given only for firm matches. Some rows have no size entry. The others give once, few or many, or a class for an expanded clone.

v_call,clone_size,d_call,j_call,cdr3_aa,cdr3_nt
TRBV6-5,NA,NA,TRBJ1-1,CASTSKQSNTEAFF,TGTGCCAGCACCAGTAAGCAGTCGAACACTGAAGCTTTCTTT
TRBV7-2,NA,NA,TRBJ1-1,CASSLAHTGAFF,TGTGCCAGCAGCTTAGCACACACAGGTGCTTTCTTT
TRBV16,few,NA,TRBJ1-1,CASSQSFRPTKDTEAFF,TGTGCCAGCAGCCAATCATTTCGCCCCACAAAGGACACTGAAGCTTTCTTT
TRBV19,NA,NA,TRBJ1-5,CASSIAPYSNQPQHF,TGTGCCAGTAGTATCGCTCCTTATAGCAATCAGCCCCAGCATTTT
TRBV19,NA,TRBD2,TRBJ2-3,CASSTGGSSTDTQYF,TGTGCCAGTAGTACGGGGGGATCAAGCACAGATACGCAGTATTTT
TRBV5-1,NA,TRBD1,TRBJ2-1,CASSLRTGGPYNEQFF,TGCGCCAGCAGCTTGCGGACAGGGGGCCCCTACAATGAGCAGTTCTTC
TRBV6-4,NA,NA,TRBJ1-1,CASRGEGTQPLNTEAFF,TGTGCCAGCAGGGGCGAGGGAACTCAGCCTCTGAACACTGAAGCTTTCTTT
TRBV7-7,few,NA,TRBJ2-5,CASSPEATPGETQYF,TGTGCCAGCAGCCCCGAGGCGACACCAGGGGAGACCCAGTACTTC
TRBV6-5,NA,NA,TRBJ1-1,CASSSDTMNTEAFF,TGTGCCAGCAGTTCCGATACCATGAACACTGAAGCTTTCTTT
TRBV19,NA,NA,TRBJ1-5,CASGDRTWDLGGNQPQHF,TGTGCCAGCGGGGATAGAACTTGGGACTTGGGCGGGAATCAGCCCCAGCATTTT
TRBV4-3,NA,NA,TRBJ2-3,CASSQGRADTQYF,TGCGCCAGCAGCCAAGGGCGGGCAGATACGCAGTATTTT
TRBV9,NA,TRBD2,TRBJ2-3,CASSKRLAGNTDTQYF,TGTGCCAGCAGCAAAAGACTAGCGGGCAACACAGATACGCAGTATTTT
TRBV11-2,NA,NA,TRBJ1-5,CASSLRQDQPQHF,TGTGCCAGCAGTTTGAGGCAAGATCAGCCCCAGCATTTT
TRBV7-7,NA,NA,TRBJ2-6,CASSRLLPQSRANVLTF,TGTGCCAGCAGCCGCTTATTGCCACAAAGTCGGGCCAACGTCCTGACTTTC
TRBV7-2,NA,TRBD1,TRBJ2-5,CASSYPGTGGETQYF,TGTGCCAGCAGCTACCCCGGGACAGGAGGAGAGACCCAGTACTTC
TRBV6-6,NA,TRBD1,TRBJ2-7,CASSRIPGQGFYEQYF,TGTGCCAGCAGTCGTATCCCGGGACAGGGATTCTACGAGCAGTACTTC
TRBV6-5,NA,NA,TRBJ1-1,CASSGSRVGTEAFF,TGTGCCAGCAGTGGCTCCAGGGTCGGCACTGAAGCTTTCTTT
TRBV19,NA,TRBD1,TRBJ2-1,CASNSGTGYNEQFF,TGTGCCAGCAACTCCGGGACAGGGTACAATGAGCAGTTCTTC
TRBV5-1,NA,TRBD2,TRBJ2-3,CASSFSGGKDTQYF,TGCGCCAGCAGCTTCTCGGGGGGGAAGGATACGCAGTATTTT
TRBV4-3,NA,NA,TRBJ2-7,CASSQGWQAPYFSYEQYF,TGCGCCAGCAGCCAAGGGTGGCAGGCTCCCTACTTCTCCTACGAGCAGTACTTC
TRBV6-5,once,TRBD1,TRBJ2-2,CASGQHDTGELFF,TGTGCCTCGGGACAGCACGACACCGGGGAGCTGTTTTTT
TRBV5-5,NA,TRBD2,TRBJ2-2,CASSLTGLAGNTGELFF,TGTGCCAGCAGCTTGACGGGACTAGCGGGGAACACCGGGGAGCTGTTTTTT
TRBV5-4,NA,TRBD1,TRBJ1-4,CASSPNRGGDEKLFF,TGTGCCAGCAGCCCGAACAGGGGTGGAGATGAAAAACTGTTTTTT
TRBV5-6,NA,TRBD1,TRBJ2-7,CASGFPKGAIYEQYF,TGTGCCAGCGGCTTCCCAAAGGGGGCTATTTACGAGCAGTACTTC
TRBV27,NA,TRBD1,TRBJ1-1,CASSLSRRGRGTEAFF,TGTGCCAGCAGTTTATCGAGGAGGGGGCGGGGGACTGAAGCTTTCTTT
TRBV7-2,NA,TRBD1,TRBJ2-5,CASSSLGQGVETQYF,TGTGCCAGCAGCTCCCTAGGACAGGGAGTAGAGACCCAGTACTTC
TRBV30,few,NA,TRBJ1-2,CAGGTRGNGYTF,TGTGCCGGCGGGACTCGAGGAAACGGCTACACCTTC
TRBV19,once,NA,TRBJ2-2,CASSPSGRYTGELFF,TGTGCCAGTAGTCCTAGTGGGCGCTACACCGGGGAGCTGTTTTTT
TRBV27,NA,NA,TRBJ2-2,CASSLLGGATNTGELFF,TGTGCCAGCAGTTTATTGGGGGGCGCCACTAACACCGGGGAGCTGTTTTTT
TRBV27,NA,TRBD2,TRBJ2-3,CASRPLAGPATDTQYF,TGTGCCAGCAGACCCCTAGCGGGGCCAGCCACAGATACGCAGTATTTT
TRBV7-3,NA,TRBD2,TRBJ2-6,CASSGTSGLLGSGANVLTF,TGTGCCAGCAGCGGGACTAGCGGGTTGCTCGGGTCCGGGGCCAACGTCCTGACTTTC
TRBV30,NA,NA,TRBJ1-1,CAWSQTRGGTQAFF,TGTGCCTGGAGTCAAACTCGGGGGGGGACCCAAGCTTTCTTT
TRBV30,NA,NA,TRBJ2-7,CAWSVPSSGTPYEQYF,TGTGCCTGGAGTGTACCCTCCTCCGGGACCCCCTACGAGCAGTACTTC
TRBV2,few,NA,TRBJ1-6,CASREGGGDNSPLHF,TGTGCCAGCAGAGAGGGTGGGGGAGATAATTCACCCCTCCACTTT
TRBV11-1,NA,NA,TRBJ2-3,CASSLFSGEDTQYF,TGTGCCAGCAGCTTGTTTTCAGGGGAGGATACGCAGTATTTT
TRBV5-1,once,NA,TRBJ1-2,CASSLIAANYGYTF,TGCGCCAGCAGCTTAATTGCAGCGAACTATGGCTACACCTTC
TRBV2,NA,NA,TRBJ2-1,CASRLWVRDNEQFF,TGTGCCAGCAGACTTTGGGTGCGGGACAATGAGCAGTTCTTC
TRBV6-1,once,NA,TRBJ2-1,CASSEAASYNEQFF,TGTGCCAGCAGTGAAGCTGCGTCCTACAATGAGCAGTTCTTC
TRBV6-5,NA,TRBD2,TRBJ2-1,CASRNGGGDEQFF,TGTGCCAGCAGGAACGGGGGGGGAGATGAGCAGTTCTTC
TRBV5-1,NA,NA,TRBJ1-6,CASSLDPGSGSPLHF,TGCGCCAGCAGCTTGGACCCTGGTTCGGGTTCACCCCTCCACTTT
TRBV19,NA,NA,TRBJ1-1,CASSERAGTEAFF,TGTGCCAGTAGCGAAAGGGCGGGCACTGAAGCTTTCTTT
TRBV6-1,once,TRBD2,TRBJ2-2,CASSSGGDTGELFF,TGTGCCAGCAGTAGCGGGGGCGACACCGGGGAGCTGTTTTTT
TRBV7-9,NA,NA,TRBJ1-3,CASSPTGTGNTIYF,TGTGCCAGCAGCCCAACAGGGACTGGAAACACCATATATTTT
TRBV19,NA,NA,TRBJ1-1,CASSIGRDRINTEAFF,TGTGCCAGTAGTATAGGAAGGGATCGGATCAACACTGAAGCTTTCTTT
TRBV11-2,NA,NA,TRBJ2-7,CASSLEASTFPYEQYF,TGTGCCAGCAGCTTAGAGGCCAGCACTTTTCCCTACGAGCAGTACTTC
TRBV9,once,TRBD1,TRBJ2-3,CASSVAQGADTQYF,TGTGCCAGCAGCGTAGCACAGGGGGCAGATACGCAGTATTTT
TRBV7-3,NA,NA,TRBJ2-5,CASSWGLQETQYF,TGTGCCAGCAGCTGGGGACTTCAAGAGACCCAGTACTTC
TRBV6-6,NA,TRBD1,TRBJ2-1,CASSPRQGGYNEQFF,TGTGCCAGCAGTCCTCGACAGGGGGGCTACAATGAGCAGTTCTTC
TRBV7-9,NA,NA,TRBJ1-6,CASSLQNYNSPLHF,TGTGCCAGCAGTTTACAGAACTATAATTCACCCCTCCACTTT
TRBV9,NA,TRBD1,TRBJ2-7,CASSLRQGSEQYF,TGTGCCAGCAGCTTACGACAGGGGAGCGAGCAGTACTTC